This T cell receptor beta chain was observed in a study of T-cell reconstitution after alpha-beta-depleted transplantation in children. This clonotype was seen more than once but under ten times. This sample's TCRbeta library carried unique molecular identifier barcodes. Via MiXCR, TCRdb re-called the PCR reads, giving one row per CDR3 protein. The sample includes around 500,000 distinct CDR3 sequences, about an eighth of them seen just once. V lost 6 bases to trimming and J lost 7 bases; unmatched junction nucleotides: 8. The germline V gene has CDR1 MNHNY and CDR2 SVGAGI (reference sequence). The CDR3 runs 13 residues.

Sequenced here: PBMCs from the stem cell graft donor, sampled from the stem cell graft. The genes are TRBV6-6 and TRBJ1-1; 7 nucleotides match TRBD1. The TCR was taken from a human donor who donated a stem cell graft to a child with combined immunodeficiency. CDR3 residues: CASSLGQEREAFF. For the CDR3, the DNA is TGTGCCAGCAGCCTCGGACAGGAGCGTGAAGCTTTCTTT.